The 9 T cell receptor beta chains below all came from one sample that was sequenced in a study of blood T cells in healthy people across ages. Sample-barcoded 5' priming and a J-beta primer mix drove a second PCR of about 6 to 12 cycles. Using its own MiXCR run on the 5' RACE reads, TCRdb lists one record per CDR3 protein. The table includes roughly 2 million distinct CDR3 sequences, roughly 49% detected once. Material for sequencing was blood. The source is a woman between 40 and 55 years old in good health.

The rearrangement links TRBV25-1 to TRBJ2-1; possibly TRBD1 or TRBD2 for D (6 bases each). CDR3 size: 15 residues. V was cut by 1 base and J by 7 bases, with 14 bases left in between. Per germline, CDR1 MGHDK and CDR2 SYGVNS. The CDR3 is CASSEWGRGINEQFF. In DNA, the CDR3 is TGTGCCAGCAGTGAATGGGGGCGGGGCATTAATGAGCAGTTCTTC.

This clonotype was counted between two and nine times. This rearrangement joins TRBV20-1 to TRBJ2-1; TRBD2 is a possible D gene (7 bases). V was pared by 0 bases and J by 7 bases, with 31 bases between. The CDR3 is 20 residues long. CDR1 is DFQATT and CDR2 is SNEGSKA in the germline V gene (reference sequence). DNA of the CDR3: TGCAGTGCTAGAGAGGAGGGGGGAGGGTTTCGAGGCCCCCTAGGGAATGAGCAGTTCTTC. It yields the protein CSAREEGGGFRGPLGNEQFF.

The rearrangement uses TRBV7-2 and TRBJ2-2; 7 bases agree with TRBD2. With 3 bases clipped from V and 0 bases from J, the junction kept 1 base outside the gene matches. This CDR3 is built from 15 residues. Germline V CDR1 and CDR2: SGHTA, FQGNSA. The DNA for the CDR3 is TGTGCCAGCAGCTTTCGGGGGGCGAACACCGGGGAGCTGTTTTTT. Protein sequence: CASSFRGANTGELFF. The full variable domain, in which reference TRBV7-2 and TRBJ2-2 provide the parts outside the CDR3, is GAGVSQSPSNKVTEKGKDVELRCDPISGHTALYWYRQSLGQGLEFLIYFQGNSAPDKSGLPSDRFSAERTGGSVSTLTIQRTQQEDSAVYLCASSFRGANTGELFFGEGSRLTVL.

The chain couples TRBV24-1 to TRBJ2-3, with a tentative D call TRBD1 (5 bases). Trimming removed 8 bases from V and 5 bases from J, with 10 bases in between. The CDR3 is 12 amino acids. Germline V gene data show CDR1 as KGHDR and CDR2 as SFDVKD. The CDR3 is CATKGVQDTQYF. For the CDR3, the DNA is TGTGCCACCAAAGGGGTTCAAGATACGCAGTATTTT.

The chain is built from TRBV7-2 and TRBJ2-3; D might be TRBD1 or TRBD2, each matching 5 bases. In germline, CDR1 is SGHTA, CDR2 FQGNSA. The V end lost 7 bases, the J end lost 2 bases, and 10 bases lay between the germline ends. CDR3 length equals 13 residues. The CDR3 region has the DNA TGTGCCAGCAAATTGGGGACCACAGATACGCAGTATTTT. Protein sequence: CASKLGTTDTQYF.

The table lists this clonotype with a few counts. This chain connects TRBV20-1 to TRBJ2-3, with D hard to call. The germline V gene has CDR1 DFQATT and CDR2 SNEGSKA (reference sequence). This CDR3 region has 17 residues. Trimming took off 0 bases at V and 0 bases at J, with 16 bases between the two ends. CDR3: CSARDWNNDISTDTQYF. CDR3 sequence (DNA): TGCAGTGCTAGAGATTGGAACAACGACATAAGCACAGATACGCAGTATTTT.

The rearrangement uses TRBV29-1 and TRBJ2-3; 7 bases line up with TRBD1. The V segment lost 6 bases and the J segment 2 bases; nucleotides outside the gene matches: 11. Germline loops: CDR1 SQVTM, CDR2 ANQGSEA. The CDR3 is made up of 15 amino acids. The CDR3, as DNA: TGCAGCGTCGTAAAGGGGGCAGCCCTCACAGATACGCAGTATTTT. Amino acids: CSVVKGAALTDTQYF.

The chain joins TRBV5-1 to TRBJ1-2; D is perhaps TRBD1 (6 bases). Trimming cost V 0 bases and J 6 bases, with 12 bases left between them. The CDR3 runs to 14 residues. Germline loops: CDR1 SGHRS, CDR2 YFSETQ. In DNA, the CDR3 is TGCGCCAGCAGCTTGGACGGGGCAGGGGATGGCTACACCTTC. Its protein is CASSLDGAGDGYTF.

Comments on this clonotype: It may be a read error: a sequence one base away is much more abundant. The CDR3 region is CASSDLEARHEYF. The CDR3 DNA sequence: TGTGCCAGCAGCGACCTGGAGGCCCGACATGAGTACTTC. The chain combines TRBV5-6 with TRBJ2-5, with a weak D call TRBD2 (5 bases). Trimming pared 4 bases from V and 12 bases from J, leaving 19 bases between. Looked up from germline, CDR1 is SGHDT and CDR2 is YYEEEE. The CDR3 runs 13 residues.